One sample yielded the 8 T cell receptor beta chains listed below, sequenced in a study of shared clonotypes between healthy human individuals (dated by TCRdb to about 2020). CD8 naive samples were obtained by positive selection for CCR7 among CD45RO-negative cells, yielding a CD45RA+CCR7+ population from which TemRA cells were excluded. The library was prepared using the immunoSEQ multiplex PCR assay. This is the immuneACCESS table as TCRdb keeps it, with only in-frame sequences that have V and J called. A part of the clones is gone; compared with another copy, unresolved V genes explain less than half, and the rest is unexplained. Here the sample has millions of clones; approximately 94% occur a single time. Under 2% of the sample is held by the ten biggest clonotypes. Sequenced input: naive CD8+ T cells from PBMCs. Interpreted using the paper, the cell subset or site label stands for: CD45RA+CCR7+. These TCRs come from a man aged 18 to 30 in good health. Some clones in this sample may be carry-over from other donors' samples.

CDR3 protein: CASSFSGAGELFF. In nucleotides, the CDR3 is TGTGCCAGCAGCTTTTCGGGTGCCGGGGAGCTGTTTTTT. The rearrangement links TRBV7-9 to TRBJ2-2; D gene uncertain. CDR1 and CDR2 (germline): SEHNR, FQNEAQ (reference sequence). Trimming took off 3 bases at V and 6 bases at J, with 8 bases between the two ends. The CDR3 covers 13 residues.

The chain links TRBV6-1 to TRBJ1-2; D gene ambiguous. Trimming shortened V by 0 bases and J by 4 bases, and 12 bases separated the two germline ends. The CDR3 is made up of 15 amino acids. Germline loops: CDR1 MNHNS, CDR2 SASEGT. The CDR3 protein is CASSEAETVFYGYTF. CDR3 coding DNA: TGTGCCAGCAGTGAAGCAGAGACGGTATTCTATGGCTACACCTTC.

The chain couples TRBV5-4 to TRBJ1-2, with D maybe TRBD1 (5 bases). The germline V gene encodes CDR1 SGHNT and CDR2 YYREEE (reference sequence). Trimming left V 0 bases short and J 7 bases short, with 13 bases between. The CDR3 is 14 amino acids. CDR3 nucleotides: TGTGCCAGCAGCTTGGTCGGGGGACCGGGTGGCTACACCTTC. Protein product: CASSLVGGPGGYTF. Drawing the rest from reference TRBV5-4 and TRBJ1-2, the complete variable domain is ETGVTQSPTHLIKTRGQQVTLRCSSQSGHNTVSWYQQALGQGPQFIFQYYREEENGRGNFPPRFSGLQFPNYSSELNVNALELDDSALYLCASSLVGGPGGYTFGSGTRLTVV.

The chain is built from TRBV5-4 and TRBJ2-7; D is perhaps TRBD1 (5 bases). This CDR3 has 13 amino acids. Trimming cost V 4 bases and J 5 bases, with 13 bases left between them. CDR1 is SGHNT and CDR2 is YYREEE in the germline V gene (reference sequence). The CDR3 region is CASSPTGADEQYF. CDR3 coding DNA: TGTGCCAGCAGCCCGACTGGGGCCGACGAGCAGTACTTC.

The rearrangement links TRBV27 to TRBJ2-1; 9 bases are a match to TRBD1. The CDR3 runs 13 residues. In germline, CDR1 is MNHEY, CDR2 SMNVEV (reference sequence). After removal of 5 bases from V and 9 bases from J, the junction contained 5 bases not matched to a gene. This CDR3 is CASSGQGSGEQFF. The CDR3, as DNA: TGTGCCAGCAGTGGACAGGGGAGCGGTGAGCAGTTCTTC.

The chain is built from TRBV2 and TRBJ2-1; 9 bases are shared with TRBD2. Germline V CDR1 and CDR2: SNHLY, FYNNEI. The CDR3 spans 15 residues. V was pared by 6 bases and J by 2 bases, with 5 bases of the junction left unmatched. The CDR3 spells CASRGGRAPYNEQFF. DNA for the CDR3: TGTGCCAGCAGGGGCGGGAGGGCCCCCTACAATGAGCAGTTCTTC.

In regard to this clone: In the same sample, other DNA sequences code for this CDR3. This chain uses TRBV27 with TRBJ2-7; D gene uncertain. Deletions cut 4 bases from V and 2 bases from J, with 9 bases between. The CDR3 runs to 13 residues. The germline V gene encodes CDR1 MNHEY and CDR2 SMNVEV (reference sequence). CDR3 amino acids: CASSWSSTYEQYF. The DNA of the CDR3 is TGTGCCAGCAGTTGGTCCAGCACCTACGAGCAGTACTTC.

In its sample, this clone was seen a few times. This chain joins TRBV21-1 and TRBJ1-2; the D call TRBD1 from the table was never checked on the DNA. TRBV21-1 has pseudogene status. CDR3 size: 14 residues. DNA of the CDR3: TGTGCCAGCAGCACCGGACAGGGGGCGTATGGCTACACCTTC. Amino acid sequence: CASSTGQGAYGYTF.